These T cell receptor beta chains were read from a single sample in a study of T cells in Graves' hyperthyroidism and ophthalmopathy. TCRdb re-called the multiplex PCR reads through MiXCR, storing one row per CDR3 protein. There are roughly 240,000 distinct CDR3 sequences in the sample; around 17% occur only once, and around 30% lies in the top ten. The sequenced sample consisted of blood. These receptors were obtained from a woman aged 18-35 years with Graves' ophthalmopathy. The CDR3 runs from the conserved cysteine through the conserved F or W. A D gene is named only where the DNA matches it firmly. Expanded clones get a size class; other rows say once, few or many, or leave the size out.

len	abundance	j_gene	d_gene	v_gene	CDR3nt	CDR3aa
15	many	TRBJ1-1	NA	TRBV15	TGTGCCACCACCCAGAATAGGCAGGGGTACACTGAAGCTTTCTTT	CATTQNRQGYTEAFF
14	once	TRBJ1-1	NA	TRBV29-1	TGCAGCGTTGAAGTGGGGGGCAGCTACACTGAAGCTTTCTTT	CSVEVGGSYTEAFF
14	many	TRBJ2-5	NA	TRBV27	TGTGCCAGCAGTCCCTCAAGCGCGAGGGAGACCCAGTACTTC	CASSPSSARETQYF
17	NA	TRBJ2-3	TRBD2	TRBV6-1	TGTGCCAGCAGAAGGGGACTAGCGGGGGGGCGCACAGATACGCAGTATTTT	CASRRGLAGGRTDTQYF
18	many	TRBJ1-5	NA	TRBV6-1	TGTGCCAGCGGGTGGGGTAAGCAACAACTTTTGGGGAATCAGCCCCAGCATTTT	CASGWGKQQLLGNQPQHF
15	many	TRBJ2-3	TRBD2	TRBV6-1	TGTGCCAGCAGTGCGACTAGCGGGAGCACAGATACGCAGTATTTT	CASSATSGSTDTQYF
13	many	TRBJ1-5	NA	TRBV18	TGTGCCAGCTCACCAGACAAGAATCAGCCCCAGCATTTT	CASSPDKNQPQHF
16	many	TRBJ1-3	NA	TRBV5-1	TGCGCCAGCAGCTTAACTTCACAGAGCTCTGGAAACACCATATATTTT	CASSLTSQSSGNTIYF
15	few	TRBJ1-6	NA	TRBV5-1	TGCGCCAGCAGCTTGGCAAGGACCGCCGATTCACCCCTCCACTTT	CASSLARTADSPLHF
14	NA	TRBJ2-5	NA	TRBV6-2/TRBV6-3	TGTGCCAGCAGTGACTCCGGGCCCCAAGAGACCCAGTACTTC	CASSDSGPQETQYF
12	many	TRBJ2-1	TRBD2	TRBV27	TGTGCCAGCAGTCTAATAGCGGGGGAGCAGTTCTTC	CASSLIAGEQFF
16	NA	TRBJ2-1	TRBD2	TRBV20-1	TGCAGTGCTACCCCGAGGACTAGCGGGAACTACAATGAGCAGTTCTTC	CSATPRTSGNYNEQFF
18	many	TRBJ2-6	NA	TRBV7-9	TGTGCCAGCAGCTTTGCTTCGGGGGTTTCCTCTGGGGCCAACGTCCTGACTTTC	CASSFASGVSSGANVLTF
13	many	TRBJ1-5	NA	TRBV28	TGTGCCAGCAGAGAACAGAGTTATCAGCCCCAGCATTTT	CASREQSYQPQHF
11	many	TRBJ2-7	NA	TRBV12-3/TRBV12-4	TGTGCCAGCAGTTTCAGGGGCGAGCAGTACTTC	CASSFRGEQYF
13	many	TRBJ2-7	NA	TRBV6-1	TGTGCCAGCAGTCTAGGGCTCGGAACCGAGCAGTACTTC	CASSLGLGTEQYF
18	few	TRBJ2-2	TRBD1	TRBV14	TGTGCCAGCAGCCTGACAGGGGGCCTAGGTGTGGGCACCGGGGAGCTGTTTTTT	CASSLTGGLGVGTGELFF
21	NA	TRBJ2-1	TRBD2	TRBV11-2	TGTGCCAGCAGCTTAGTTCTCGGCCTAGCGGGAGAACGGAGCTCCTACAATGAGCAGTTCTTC	CASSLVLGLAGERSSYNEQFF